The clone carrying this TCR beta chain was seen once. Its antigen is not known. The data originate from a study of T-cell reconstitution after alpha-beta-depleted transplantation in children. Unique molecular identifiers were built into the TCRbeta library. TCRdb analysed the PCR reads with MiXCR anew, one entry per CDR3 protein. This repertoire shows about 500,000 distinct CDR3 sequences, 10% to 12% found once; its top ten account for 12% to 15%. Study-level findings and limits: Day-60 TCRbeta diversity that was high in some patients was derived from surviving recipient T cells and thymic progenitors. After one year, T-cell counts and TCRbeta diversity mostly came from new T cells. The origin of alpha-beta T cells about two months after transplant was reportedly several hundred expanded graft clones.

The sequence was obtained from a female patient between 2 and 15 years old who had a stem cell transplant for aplastic anemia, so the T cells may come from the graft donor. Here the sequenced sample was PBMCs, mostly from graft donor cells, taken 180 days after TCRalphabeta/CD19-depleted stem cell transplant.

The CDR3 sequence is CASSQEAPQGLGTDTQYF. The DNA of the CDR3 is TGCGCCAGCAGCCAAGAGGCCCCACAGGGCCTGGGAACAGATACGCAGTATTTT. The chain has TRBV4-1 and TRBJ2-3, with a tentative D call TRBD1 (6 bases). Germline CDR1 and CDR2: MGHRA and YSYEKL. This CDR3 spans 18 amino acids. Trimming left V 0 bases short and J 3 bases short, with 19 bases between.